Listed below are T cell receptor beta chains from one sample, sequenced in a study of blood T cell repertoires in COVID-19. The repertoire was sequenced with immunoSEQ multiplex PCR; TCRdb's copy has only in-frame clones and lacks some. Of approximately 90,000 clones in the sample, around 87% are singletons; the top ten hold about 17%. Specimen: peripheral blood. Receptors originate from a human donor in a cohort sampled during active COVID-19. Both conserved end residues are trimmed from each CDR3. Expanded clones get a size class; other rows say once, few or many, or leave the size out.

clone_size v_call cdr3_aa
. TRBV6-5 ASSYSTQGGGSPLH
. TRBV7-6 ASSLVGVGTSTNEKLF
. TRBV14 ASSEAGRSYNSPLH
once TRBV6-5 ASKVQGEANEKLF
few TRBV27 ASSPHHRAYNEQF
. TRBV6-1 ASSEKGAVIYSPLH
. TRBV6-1 ASSVSGLAGEWSYNEQF
. TRBV28 ASREGIAKNIQY
. TRBV6-5 ASFRTVNTEAF
. TRBV27 ASSLSSISNYGYT
. TRBV5-6 ASSLAGTEFLTRVTIY
once TRBV6-1 ASSVTSGGNVPETQY
. TRBV19 ASSETASYEQY
. TRBV28 ASSVDRVGGYT
. TRBV29-1 SVGAGPYEQY
. TRBV6-6 ASSPIGEGNYGYT
. TRBV7-9 ASSPETGVIRAF
. TRBV2 ASSGLSAGGPREQF
. TRBV7-9 ASSLVRDNEQF
. TRBV6-5 ASSSQGSTEAF
. TRBV2 ASSESQQY
. TRBV5-6 ASTSGGAYYNEQF
. TRBV5-1 ASSPETSGGRELF
. TRBV30 ASLGQGRYT
. TRBV2 ASNRQGASSGNTIY
. TRBV6-6 ASSYQIMGANTEAF
once TRBV4-1 ASSPGGGGPPDTQY
. TRBV7-9 ASSLVLTQADEQY
. TRBV6-4 ASSAAGLTDTQY
. TRBV11-1 ASSLALVTEPSGNEQF
. TRBV2 ASSRGPEAF
once TRBV5-3 ARSLRDSTYEQY
. TRBV21-1 ASTPDSLIYGYT
once TRBV5-1 ASSAGDRDYGYT
. TRBV18 ASSPREEETQY
. TRBV7-3 ASSLSGGVADTQY
. TRBV6-2/TRBV6-3 ASSSGQLAETQY
. TRBV28 ASSSMTGGYTEAF
. TRBV27 ASSLWGLGTYEQY
. TRBV6-5 ASSSLSYNEQF
. TRBV5-1 ASSLSDREGEAF
. TRBV5-4 ASSLGLAGWNTGELF
once TRBV5-1 ASSTGVEGETQY
. TRBV13 ASSYSGGILAKNIQY
. TRBV5-1 ASRLWDRGLEQY
. TRBV12-3/TRBV12-4 ASIQHMNTEAF
. TRBV5-4 ASTWTSGGKSSYNEQF
. TRBV5-1 ASSLDGGNQPQH
. TRBV12-3/TRBV12-4 ASSGTSYGYT